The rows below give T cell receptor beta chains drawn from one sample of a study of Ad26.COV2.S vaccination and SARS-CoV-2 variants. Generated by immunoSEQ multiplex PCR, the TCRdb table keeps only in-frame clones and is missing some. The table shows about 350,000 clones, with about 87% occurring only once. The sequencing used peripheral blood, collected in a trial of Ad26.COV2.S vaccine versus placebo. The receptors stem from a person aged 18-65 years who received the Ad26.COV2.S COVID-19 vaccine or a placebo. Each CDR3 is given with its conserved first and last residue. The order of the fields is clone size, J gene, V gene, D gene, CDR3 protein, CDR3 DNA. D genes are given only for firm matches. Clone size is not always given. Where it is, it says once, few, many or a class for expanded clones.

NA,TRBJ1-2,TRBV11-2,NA,CASSPDSNYGYTF,TGTGCCAGCAGCCCGGACAGTAACTATGGCTACACCTTC
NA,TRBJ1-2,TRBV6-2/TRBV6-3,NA,CASSSDLALRGYTF,TGTGCCAGCAGTTCGGACCTTGCGTTAAGAGGCTACACCTTC
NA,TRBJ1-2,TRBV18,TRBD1,CASSPGTGNYGYTF,TGTGCCAGCTCACCCGGGACAGGGAACTATGGCTACACCTTC
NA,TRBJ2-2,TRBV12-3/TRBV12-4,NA,CASSLGFSGELFF,TGTGCCAGCAGTTTAGGGTTCTCCGGGGAGCTGTTTTTT
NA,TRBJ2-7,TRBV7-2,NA,CASSLSAGSYEQYF,TGTGCCAGCAGCTTATCCGCAGGCTCCTACGAGCAGTACTTC
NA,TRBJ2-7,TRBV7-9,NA,CASSLPVEQYF,TGTGCCAGCAGCCTCCCAGTTGAGCAGTACTTC
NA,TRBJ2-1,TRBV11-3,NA,CASSYVTVSSYNEQFF,TGTGCCAGCAGCTACGTCACGGTCAGCTCCTACAATGAGCAGTTCTTC
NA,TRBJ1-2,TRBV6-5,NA,CASSRGPGYGYTF,TGTGCCAGCAGCCGGGGACCGGGCTATGGCTACACCTTC
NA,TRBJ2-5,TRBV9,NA,CASSETRGPAETQYF,TGTGCCAGCAGCGAGACGCGGGGGCCCGCAGAGACCCAGTACTTC
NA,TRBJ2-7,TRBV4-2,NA,CASSQAGLDNYEQYF,TGTGCCAGCAGCCAAGCGGGACTGGATAACTACGAGCAGTACTTC
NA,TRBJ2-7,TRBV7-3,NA,CASSLTLGDYEQYF,TGTGCCAGCAGCTTAACTCTCGGGGATTACGAGCAGTACTTC
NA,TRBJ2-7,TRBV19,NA,CASSIQGTETYEQYF,TGTGCCAGTAGTATACAGGGGACGGAGACCTACGAGCAGTACTTC
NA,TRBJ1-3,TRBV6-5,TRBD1,CASTGQGAGNTIYF,TGTGCCAGCACGGGACAGGGGGCTGGAAACACCATATATTTT
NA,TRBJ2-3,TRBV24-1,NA,CATSGDTDTQYF,TGTGCCACCAGCGGGGACACAGATACGCAGTATTTT
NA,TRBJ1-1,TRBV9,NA,CASSVGGAEAFF,TGTGCCAGCAGCGTTGGGGGGGCTGAAGCTTTCTTT
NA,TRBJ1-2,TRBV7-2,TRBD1,CASSLRDRGRRGYTF,TGTGCCAGCAGCCTCCGGGACAGGGGGCGAAGGGGCTACACCTTC
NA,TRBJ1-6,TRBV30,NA,CAWSVTDNSPLHF,TGTGCCTGGAGTGTAACGGATAATTCACCCCTCCACTTT
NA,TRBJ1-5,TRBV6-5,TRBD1,CASRGQGNSNQPQHF,TGTGCCAGCAGGGGACAGGGAAATAGCAATCAGCCCCAGCATTTT
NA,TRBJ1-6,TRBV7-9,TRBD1,CASSPWQGASNSPLHF,TGTGCCAGCAGCCCATGGCAGGGGGCGAGTAATTCACCCCTCCACTTT
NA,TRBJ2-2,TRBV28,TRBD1,CASSPRTGAGELFF,TGTGCCAGCAGCCCAAGGACAGGTGCCGGGGAGCTGTTTTTT
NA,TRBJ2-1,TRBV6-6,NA,CASSYLEGSEQFF,TGTGCCAGCAGTTACCTCGAGGGATCTGAGCAGTTCTTC
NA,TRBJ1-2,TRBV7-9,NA,CASSLVDSYGYTF,TGTGCCAGCAGCTTAGTGGACAGCTATGGCTACACCTTC
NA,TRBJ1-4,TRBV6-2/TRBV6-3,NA,CASSSTGINEKLFF,TGTGCCAGCAGTTCGACAGGCATTAATGAAAAACTGTTTTTT
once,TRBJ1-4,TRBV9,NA,CASSGIGVANEKLFF,TGTGCCAGCAGCGGGATCGGGGTAGCTAATGAAAAACTGTTTTTT
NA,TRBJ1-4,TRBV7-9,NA,CASSLDTGMNEKLFF,TGTGCCAGCAGCTTAGATACAGGGATGAATGAAAAACTGTTTTTT
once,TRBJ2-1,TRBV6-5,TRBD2,CATISGGGYNEQFF,TGTGCTACTATAAGCGGGGGGGGCTACAATGAGCAGTTCTTC
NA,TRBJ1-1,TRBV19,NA,CASSIVAHPLEAFF,TGTGCCAGTAGTATAGTGGCACACCCTCTTGAAGCTTTCTTT
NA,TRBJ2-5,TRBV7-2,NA,CASRRGAGARGTQYF,TGTGCCAGCAGACGGGGTGCGGGGGCCCGGGGGACCCAGTACTTC
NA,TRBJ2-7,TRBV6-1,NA,CASSEAPPISFYEQYF,TGTGCCAGCAGTGAAGCCCCACCGATATCATTCTACGAGCAGTACTTC
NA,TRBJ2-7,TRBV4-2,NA,CASSQNIVVYEQYF,TGTGCCAGCAGCCAAAATATAGTCGTATACGAGCAGTACTTC
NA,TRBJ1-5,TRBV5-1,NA,CASSLSGAKNQPQHF,TGCGCCAGCAGCTTGTCGGGGGCTAAGAATCAGCCCCAGCATTTT
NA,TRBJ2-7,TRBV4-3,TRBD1,CASSQDGQGAYEQYF,TGCGCCAGCAGCCAAGATGGGCAGGGGGCGTACGAGCAGTACTTC
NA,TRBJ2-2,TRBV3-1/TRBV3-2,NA,CASSQVTAGYTGELFF,TGTGCCAGCAGCCAAGTAACAGCGGGCTACACCGGGGAGCTGTTTTTT
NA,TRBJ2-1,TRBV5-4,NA,CASSPPRVNEQFF,TGTGCCAGCAGCCCCCCTAGGGTCAATGAGCAGTTCTTC
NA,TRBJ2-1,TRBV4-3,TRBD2,CASSQGTRLLAEQFF,TGCGCCAGCAGCCAAGGGACTAGACTCCTAGCTGAGCAGTTCTTC
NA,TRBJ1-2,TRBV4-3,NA,CASSQDALRGAKGYTF,TGCGCCAGCAGCCAAGACGCCCTTCGGGGGGCGAAAGGCTACACCTTC
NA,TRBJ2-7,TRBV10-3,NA,CAISPTVGLSYEQYF,TGTGCCATCAGTCCTACCGTTGGACTATCCTACGAGCAGTACTTC
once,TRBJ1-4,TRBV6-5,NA,CASRTGGAANEKLFF,TGTGCCAGCAGGACGGGGGGGGCGGCTAATGAAAAACTGTTTTTT
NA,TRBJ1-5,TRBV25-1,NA,CASSEGDGNQPQHF,TGTGCCAGCAGTGAGGGGGATGGCAATCAGCCCCAGCATTTT
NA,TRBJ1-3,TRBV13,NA,CASTRGGNTIYF,TGTGCCAGCACCCGCGGGGGAAACACCATATATTTT
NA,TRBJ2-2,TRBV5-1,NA,CASSPDRDYNTGELFF,TGCGCCAGCAGTCCTGACAGGGACTACAACACCGGGGAGCTGTTTTTT
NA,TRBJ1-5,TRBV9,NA,CASSADQGGNQPQHF,TGTGCCAGCAGCGCCGACCAGGGTGGCAATCAGCCCCAGCATTTT
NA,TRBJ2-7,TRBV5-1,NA,CASSPEAGVSYEQYF,TGCGCCAGCAGCCCGGAGGCAGGGGTCTCCTACGAGCAGTACTTC
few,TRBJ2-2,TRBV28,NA,CASSFVGELFF,TGTGCCAGCAGTTTTGTTGGGGAGCTGTTTTTT
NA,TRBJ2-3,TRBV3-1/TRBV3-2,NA,CASSQVAGAGRDTQYF,TGTGCCAGCAGCCAAGTTGCGGGTGCCGGGCGGGATACGCAGTATTTT
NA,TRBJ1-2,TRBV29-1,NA,CSVGKGSNYGYTF,TGCAGCGTTGGTAAGGGGTCTAACTATGGCTACACCTTC
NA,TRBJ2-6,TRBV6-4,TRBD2,CASSDGTSGNSGANVLTF,TGTGCCAGCAGTGACGGGACTAGCGGGAACTCTGGGGCCAACGTCCTGACTTTC